The clone carrying this TCR beta chain was seen only once. The data derive from a study of T cell changes during pregnancy in multiple sclerosis. TCRdb's copy holds only in-frame clones and misses some; the assay was immunoSEQ multiplex PCR. The repertoire consists of more than 35,000 clones, with about 91% occurring once and the leading ten covering about 11%. This CDR3 is 12 amino acids long. Germline V gene lookup returns CDR1 SGHNT and CDR2 YYREEE (reference sequence). The germline V and J ends were trimmed by 0 bases and 4 bases, with 4 bases remaining between them. The sequences come from CD8+ T cells from peripheral blood mononuclear cells, collected in the third trimester of pregnancy. The V call is TRBV5-4, the J call TRBJ1-1; D unclear. The receptor was derived from a female donor with multiple sclerosis, enrolled in a pregnancy study. Here the CDR3 reads CASSLGVTEAFF. The CDR3 nucleotides are TGTGCCAGCAGCTTGGGCGTCACTGAAGCTTTCTTT.